A selection of T cell receptor beta chains follows, all from one sample in a study of blood T cell repertoires in COVID-19. The table came from immunoSEQ multiplex PCR; TCRdb's copy has only in-frame clones and leaves some out. The top ten hold 1.5% to 2% of the sample, which has about 300,000 clones, about 85% seen once. The sample comprised PBMCs or T cells enriched from blood (not recorded which). The receptor source for this set is a young woman who had been exposed to COVID-19. The CDR3 runs from the conserved cysteine through the conserved F or W. D genes are given only for firm matches. Expanded clones get a size class; other rows say once, few or many, or leave the size out.

>-|once|TRBV28|TRBJ1-5
CASRRQGMHQPQHF
TGTGCCAGCAGGCGCCAGGGGATGCATCAGCCCCAGCATTTT
>TRBD2|-|TRBV30|TRBJ2-1
CAWRRGGSYNEQFF
TGTGCCTGGAGACGGGGGGGCTCCTACAATGAGCAGTTCTTC
>-|-|TRBV19|TRBJ1-2
CASTRQATIPGYTF
TGTGCCAGTACCCGACAAGCCACGATACCTGGCTACACCTTC
>-|-|TRBV7-6|TRBJ2-3
CASSLGGTSTDTQYF
TGTGCCAGCAGCCTCGGCGGGACTAGCACAGATACGCAGTATTTT
>TRBD2|-|TRBV6-5|TRBJ2-2
CASSYWTSGTGELFF
TGTGCCAGCAGTTATTGGACTAGCGGCACCGGGGAGCTGTTTTTT
>TRBD2|-|TRBV4-3|TRBJ2-7
CASSLTSGVNEQYF
TGCGCCAGCAGCCTAACTAGCGGGGTCAACGAGCAGTACTTC
>TRBD2|-|TRBV19|TRBJ2-1
CASSRRLAGSSYNEQFF
TGTGCCAGTAGTCGAAGACTAGCGGGGTCCTCCTACAATGAGCAGTTCTTC
>-|-|TRBV15|TRBJ1-1
CATSRVPQNTEAFF
TGTGCCACCAGCAGAGTCCCACAGAACACTGAAGCTTTCTTT
>-|-|TRBV7-6|TRBJ2-3
CASSLVGGEGTDTQYF
TGTGCCAGCAGCTTAGTTGGCGGCGAGGGAACAGATACGCAGTATTTT
>-|-|TRBV10-2|TRBJ2-3
CASSPSTRGSGTQYF
TGCGCCAGCAGCCCTTCCACAAGGGGGTCGGGGACGCAGTATTTT
>TRBD1|-|TRBV10-3|TRBJ2-3
CAISAPGQGATDTQYF
TGTGCCATCAGTGCGCCGGGACAGGGGGCAACAGATACGCAGTATTTT
>TRBD1|-|TRBV9|TRBJ2-3
CASTLGGAGTGGLTDTQYF
TGTGCCAGCACCCTCGGGGGGGCCGGGACAGGGGGCCTCACAGATACGCAGTATTTT
>-|-|TRBV9|TRBJ2-7
CASSVRQDPSYEQYF
TGTGCCAGCAGCGTCCGACAGGACCCTTCCTACGAGCAGTACTTC
>-|-|TRBV3-1/TRBV3-2|TRBJ1-4
CASSQDSGEWGKLFF
TGTGCCAGCAGCCAAGATTCAGGGGAGTGGGGAAAACTGTTTTTT
>-|once|TRBV19|TRBJ2-6
CASSATGGANVLTF
TGTGCCAGTAGTGCGACTGGTGGGGCCAACGTCCTGACTTTC
>TRBD1|-|TRBV27|TRBJ2-7
CASRGQSYEQYF
TGTGCCAGCAGGGGACAGAGCTACGAGCAGTACTTC
>-|-|TRBV9|TRBJ2-2
CASSVGTSLSGGELFF
TGTGCCAGCAGCGTAGGGACAAGCTTAAGTGGCGGGGAGCTGTTTTTT
>TRBD1|-|TRBV29-1|TRBJ1-2
CSVTEDRGLREGYTF
TGCAGCGTCACGGAGGACAGGGGGCTAAGAGAGGGCTACACCTTC
>-|-|TRBV9|TRBJ2-7
CASSTFGTAYEQYF
TGTGCCAGCAGCACCTTTGGGACTGCCTACGAGCAGTACTTC
>-|-|TRBV28|TRBJ1-2
CASSLPEGGSNYGYTF
TGTGCCAGCAGTCTGCCCGAAGGAGGGTCCAACTATGGCTACACCTTC
>-|-|TRBV7-3|TRBJ1-1
CASSKGQLGRFTEAFF
TGTGCCAGCAGCAAGGGACAATTGGGCAGATTCACTGAAGCTTTCTTT
>-|-|TRBV6-5|TRBJ2-2
CATRPFRNTGELFF
TGTGCCACCAGACCTTTTAGAAACACCGGGGAGCTGTTTTTT
>TRBD1|once|TRBV19|TRBJ2-7
CASTGTAFSYEQYF
TGTGCCAGTACCGGGACAGCTTTTTCCTACGAGCAGTACTTC
>TRBD1|-|TRBV5-1|TRBJ1-5
CASSYGQGNQPQHF
TGCGCCAGCAGCTACGGACAGGGCAATCAGCCCCAGCATTTT
>TRBD2|-|TRBV6-5|TRBJ2-3
CATGKAGRYTDTQYF
TGTGCCACCGGAAAAGCGGGGAGATACACAGATACGCAGTATTTT
>TRBD1|-|TRBV6-4|TRBJ2-1
CASRRDRGDEQFF
TGTGCCAGCAGAAGGGACAGAGGCGATGAGCAGTTCTTC
>-|-|TRBV5-1|TRBJ1-3
CASSLRGQGSGNTIYF
TGCGCCAGCAGCTTGCGGGGTCAAGGCTCTGGAAACACCATATATTTT
>TRBD1|-|TRBV28|TRBJ1-5
CASSLPRQGSQPQHF
TGTGCCAGCAGTTTACCTAGACAGGGGAGTCAGCCCCAGCATTTT
>-|-|TRBV6-5|TRBJ2-2
CASTRQGRNTGELFF
TGTGCCAGCACCCGTCAGGGGAGGAACACCGGGGAGCTGTTTTTT
>-|once|TRBV5-1|TRBJ1-5
CASSLTGRNQPQHF
TGCGCCAGCAGCCTAACAGGGCGCAATCAGCCCCAGCATTTT
>-|-|TRBV9|TRBJ2-1
CASSVGRGRYNEQFF
TGTGCCAGCAGCGTAGGGCGGGGCCGCTACAATGAGCAGTTCTTC
>-|-|TRBV11-2|TRBJ2-1
CASTLGLKNNEQFF
TGTGCCAGCACCTTGGGGCTGAAGAACAATGAGCAGTTCTTC
>TRBD2|-|TRBV20-1|TRBJ2-7
CSASSGSYEQYF
TGCAGTGCTAGTAGCGGGTCCTACGAGCAGTACTTC
>TRBD1|once|TRBV7-9|TRBJ1-1
CASSKGAGTGSTEAFF
TGTGCCAGCAGCAAAGGAGCCGGGACAGGAAGCACTGAAGCTTTCTTT
>TRBD2|-|TRBV9|TRBJ2-3
CASSVGLATDTQYF
TGTGCCAGCAGCGTCGGACTAGCCACAGATACGCAGTATTTT
>-|few|TRBV14|TRBJ2-1
CASSQAHIPFGSYNEQFF
TGTGCCAGCAGCCAAGCCCACATTCCCTTTGGCTCCTACAATGAGCAGTTCTTC
>TRBD1|-|TRBV7-2|TRBJ2-1
CASSPDRDHEQFF
TGTGCCAGCAGCCCCGACAGGGACCATGAGCAGTTCTTC
>-|-|TRBV25-1|TRBJ1-3
CASSEYGSSGNTIYF
TGTGCCAGCAGTGAATATGGCAGCTCTGGAAACACCATATATTTT
>-|once|TRBV14|TRBJ1-2
CASSQGSGGSYGYTF
TGTGCCAGCAGCCAAGGTTCGGGGGGAAGCTATGGCTACACCTTC
>TRBD2|-|TRBV6-2/TRBV6-3|TRBJ2-7
CASSYSLVAGDPYEQYF
TGTGCCAGCAGTTACTCGTTGGTAGCGGGGGACCCTTACGAGCAGTACTTC
>-|-|TRBV9|TRBJ1-1
CASSEGGAEAFF
TGTGCCAGCAGCGAGGGAGGGGCTGAAGCTTTCTTT
>-|-|TRBV9|TRBJ1-6
CASSVEAARRRTPLHF
TGTGCCAGCAGCGTAGAAGCGGCCCGTAGGCGGACACCCCTCCACTTT
>TRBD2|-|TRBV5-4|TRBJ2-7
CASSLTQSGRAAVDEQYF
TGTGCCAGCAGCTTAACCCAAAGCGGGAGGGCCGCGGTCGACGAGCAGTACTTC
>TRBD1|-|TRBV28|TRBJ2-7
CASSLPGTGSYEQYF
TGTGCCAGCAGTTTACCCGGGACAGGTTCGTACGAGCAGTACTTC
>TRBD1|once|TRBV30|TRBJ1-1
CACPGTVMNTEAFF
TGTGCCTGTCCCGGGACAGTTATGAACACTGAAGCTTTCTTT
>-|-|TRBV5-1|TRBJ1-2
CASSSLQGGYGYTF
TGCGCCAGCAGCTCCCTACAGGGTGGCTATGGCTACACCTTC
>-|-|TRBV5-1|TRBJ2-3
CASSLGAADGTDTQYF
TGCGCCAGCAGCTTGGGAGCCGCTGATGGCACAGATACGCAGTATTTT
>-|-|TRBV3-1/TRBV3-2|TRBJ2-3
CASSQTGTSTDTQYF
TGTGCCAGCAGCCAAACAGGAACTAGCACAGATACGCAGTATTTT
>-|-|TRBV27|TRBJ1-2
CASSFGGNYGYTF
TGTGCCAGCAGTTTCGGGGGTAACTATGGCTACACCTTC
>TRBD1|-|TRBV9|TRBJ2-7
CASSAGQGPYYEQYF
TGTGCCAGCAGCGCCGGACAGGGTCCCTACTACGAGCAGTACTTC
>-|-|TRBV28|TRBJ2-7
CASTSFYEQYF
TGTGCCAGCACTAGCTTCTACGAGCAGTACTTC
>-|-|TRBV30|TRBJ2-7
CAWKTTGTYEQYF
TGTGCCTGGAAAACGACAGGTACCTACGAGCAGTACTTC
>-|-|TRBV27|TRBJ1-4
CASSFGRGKLFF
TGTGCCAGCAGTTTCGGGAGGGGCAAACTGTTTTTT
>TRBD1|-|TRBV11-3|TRBJ2-6
CASSLGTGSSGANVLTF
TGTGCCAGCAGCTTAGGGACAGGGAGCTCTGGGGCCAACGTCCTGACTTTC
>TRBD2|-|TRBV7-6|TRBJ2-1
CASTPGTSGSAEQFF
TGTGCCAGCACGCCCGGGACTAGCGGGAGTGCAGAGCAGTTCTTC